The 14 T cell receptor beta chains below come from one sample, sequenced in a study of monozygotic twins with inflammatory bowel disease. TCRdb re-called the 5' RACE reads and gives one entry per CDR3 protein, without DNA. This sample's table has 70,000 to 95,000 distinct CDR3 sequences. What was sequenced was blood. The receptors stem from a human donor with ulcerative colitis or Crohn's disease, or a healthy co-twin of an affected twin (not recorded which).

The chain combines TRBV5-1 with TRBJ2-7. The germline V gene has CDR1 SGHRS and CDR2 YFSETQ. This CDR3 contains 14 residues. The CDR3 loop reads CASSLVSTALEQYF.

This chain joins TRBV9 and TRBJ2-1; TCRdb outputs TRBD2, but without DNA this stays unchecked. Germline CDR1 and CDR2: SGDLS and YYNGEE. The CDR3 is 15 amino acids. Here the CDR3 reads CASSETGGTYNEQFF.

The CDR3 spells CASSLAQGPQETQYF. The chain carries TRBV5-1 and TRBJ2-5; TCRdb gives TRBD1 as the D gene, but with no DNA this cannot be confirmed. Germline CDR1 and CDR2: SGHRS and YFSETQ. This CDR3 region has 15 residues.

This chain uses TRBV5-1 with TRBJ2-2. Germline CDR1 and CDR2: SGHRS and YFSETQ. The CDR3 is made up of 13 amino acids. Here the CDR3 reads CASSFEKMGELFF.

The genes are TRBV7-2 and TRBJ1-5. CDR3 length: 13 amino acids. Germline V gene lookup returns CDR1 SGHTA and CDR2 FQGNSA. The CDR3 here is CASSLEENQPQHF.

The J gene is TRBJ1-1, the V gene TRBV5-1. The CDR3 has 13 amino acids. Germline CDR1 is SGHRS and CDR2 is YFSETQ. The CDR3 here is CASSSEGRTEAFF.

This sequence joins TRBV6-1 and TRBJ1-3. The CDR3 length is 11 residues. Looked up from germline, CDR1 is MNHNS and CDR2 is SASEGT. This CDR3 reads CASSGGNTIYF.

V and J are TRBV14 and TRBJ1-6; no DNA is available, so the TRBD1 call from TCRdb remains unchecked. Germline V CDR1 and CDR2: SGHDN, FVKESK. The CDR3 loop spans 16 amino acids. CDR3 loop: CASSQGTGGRNSPLHF.

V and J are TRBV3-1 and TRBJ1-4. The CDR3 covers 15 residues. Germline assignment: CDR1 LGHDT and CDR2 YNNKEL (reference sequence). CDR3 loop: CASSHQGKLNEKLFF.

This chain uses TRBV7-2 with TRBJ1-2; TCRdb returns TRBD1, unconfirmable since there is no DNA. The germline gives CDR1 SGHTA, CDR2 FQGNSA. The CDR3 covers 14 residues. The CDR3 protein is CASSAQQGEGGYTF.

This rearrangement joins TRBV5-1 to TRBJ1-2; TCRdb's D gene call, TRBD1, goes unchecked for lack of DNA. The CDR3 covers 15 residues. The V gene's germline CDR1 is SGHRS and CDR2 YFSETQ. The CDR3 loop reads CASSLSYDSSDGYTF.

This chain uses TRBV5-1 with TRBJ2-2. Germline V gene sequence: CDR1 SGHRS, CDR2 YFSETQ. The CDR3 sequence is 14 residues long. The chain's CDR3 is CASFNSINTGELFF.

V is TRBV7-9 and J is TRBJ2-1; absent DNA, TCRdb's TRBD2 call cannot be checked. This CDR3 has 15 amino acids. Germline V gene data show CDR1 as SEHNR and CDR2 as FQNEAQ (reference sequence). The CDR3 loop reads CASSSPGLAANEQFF.

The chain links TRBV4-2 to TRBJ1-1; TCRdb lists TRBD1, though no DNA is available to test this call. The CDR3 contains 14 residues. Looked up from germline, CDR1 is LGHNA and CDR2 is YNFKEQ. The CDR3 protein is CASSKRQVNTEAFF.